The present entry profiles one TCR beta chain with its context. The antigen is unknown. The sample is drawn from a study of shared clonotypes between healthy human individuals. Study results and limitations: Memory subsets had estimated richness that was generally smaller than that of naive subsets.

This CDR3 has 19 residues. CDR1 is WNHNN, CDR2 SYGVQD, per germline (reference sequence). With 6 bases clipped from V and 3 bases from J, the junction kept 16 bases outside the gene matches. Sequenced by immunoSEQ multiplex PCR; TCRdb stores in-frame clones only, minus some. The data show over 750,000 clones, around 96% seen once. Positively selected for CCR7, the CD45RO-negative cells used as naive CD8 cells excluded terminally differentiated effector memory CD45RA+ cells. The sequence was obtained from a man aged 30 to 39 in good health. The V gene is TRBV10-1, the J gene TRBJ2-1; 11 nucleotides match TRBD1. Sequenced material: naive CD8+ T cells sorted from blood. The CDR3 nucleotides read TGCGCCAGCAGAGCCCGGGACAGGGGGTCACGCGGCCTCTACAATGAGCAGTTCTTC. Its translation: CASRARDRGSRGLYNEQFF.